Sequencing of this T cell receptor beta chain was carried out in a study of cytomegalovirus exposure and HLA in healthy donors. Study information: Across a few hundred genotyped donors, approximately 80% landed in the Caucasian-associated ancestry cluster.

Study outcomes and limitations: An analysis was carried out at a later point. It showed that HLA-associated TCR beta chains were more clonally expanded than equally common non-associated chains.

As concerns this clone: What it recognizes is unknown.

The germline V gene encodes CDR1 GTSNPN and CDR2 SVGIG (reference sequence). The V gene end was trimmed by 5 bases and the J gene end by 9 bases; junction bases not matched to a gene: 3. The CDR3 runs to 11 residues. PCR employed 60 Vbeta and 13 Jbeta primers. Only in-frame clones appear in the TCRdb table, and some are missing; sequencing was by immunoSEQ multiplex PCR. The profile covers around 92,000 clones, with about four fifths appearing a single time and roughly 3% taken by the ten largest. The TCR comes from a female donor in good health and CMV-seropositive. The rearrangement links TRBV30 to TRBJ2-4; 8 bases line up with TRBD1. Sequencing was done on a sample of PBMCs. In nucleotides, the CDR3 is TGTGCCTGGGACAGGGGAGCCATTCAGTACTTC. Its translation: CAWDRGAIQYF.